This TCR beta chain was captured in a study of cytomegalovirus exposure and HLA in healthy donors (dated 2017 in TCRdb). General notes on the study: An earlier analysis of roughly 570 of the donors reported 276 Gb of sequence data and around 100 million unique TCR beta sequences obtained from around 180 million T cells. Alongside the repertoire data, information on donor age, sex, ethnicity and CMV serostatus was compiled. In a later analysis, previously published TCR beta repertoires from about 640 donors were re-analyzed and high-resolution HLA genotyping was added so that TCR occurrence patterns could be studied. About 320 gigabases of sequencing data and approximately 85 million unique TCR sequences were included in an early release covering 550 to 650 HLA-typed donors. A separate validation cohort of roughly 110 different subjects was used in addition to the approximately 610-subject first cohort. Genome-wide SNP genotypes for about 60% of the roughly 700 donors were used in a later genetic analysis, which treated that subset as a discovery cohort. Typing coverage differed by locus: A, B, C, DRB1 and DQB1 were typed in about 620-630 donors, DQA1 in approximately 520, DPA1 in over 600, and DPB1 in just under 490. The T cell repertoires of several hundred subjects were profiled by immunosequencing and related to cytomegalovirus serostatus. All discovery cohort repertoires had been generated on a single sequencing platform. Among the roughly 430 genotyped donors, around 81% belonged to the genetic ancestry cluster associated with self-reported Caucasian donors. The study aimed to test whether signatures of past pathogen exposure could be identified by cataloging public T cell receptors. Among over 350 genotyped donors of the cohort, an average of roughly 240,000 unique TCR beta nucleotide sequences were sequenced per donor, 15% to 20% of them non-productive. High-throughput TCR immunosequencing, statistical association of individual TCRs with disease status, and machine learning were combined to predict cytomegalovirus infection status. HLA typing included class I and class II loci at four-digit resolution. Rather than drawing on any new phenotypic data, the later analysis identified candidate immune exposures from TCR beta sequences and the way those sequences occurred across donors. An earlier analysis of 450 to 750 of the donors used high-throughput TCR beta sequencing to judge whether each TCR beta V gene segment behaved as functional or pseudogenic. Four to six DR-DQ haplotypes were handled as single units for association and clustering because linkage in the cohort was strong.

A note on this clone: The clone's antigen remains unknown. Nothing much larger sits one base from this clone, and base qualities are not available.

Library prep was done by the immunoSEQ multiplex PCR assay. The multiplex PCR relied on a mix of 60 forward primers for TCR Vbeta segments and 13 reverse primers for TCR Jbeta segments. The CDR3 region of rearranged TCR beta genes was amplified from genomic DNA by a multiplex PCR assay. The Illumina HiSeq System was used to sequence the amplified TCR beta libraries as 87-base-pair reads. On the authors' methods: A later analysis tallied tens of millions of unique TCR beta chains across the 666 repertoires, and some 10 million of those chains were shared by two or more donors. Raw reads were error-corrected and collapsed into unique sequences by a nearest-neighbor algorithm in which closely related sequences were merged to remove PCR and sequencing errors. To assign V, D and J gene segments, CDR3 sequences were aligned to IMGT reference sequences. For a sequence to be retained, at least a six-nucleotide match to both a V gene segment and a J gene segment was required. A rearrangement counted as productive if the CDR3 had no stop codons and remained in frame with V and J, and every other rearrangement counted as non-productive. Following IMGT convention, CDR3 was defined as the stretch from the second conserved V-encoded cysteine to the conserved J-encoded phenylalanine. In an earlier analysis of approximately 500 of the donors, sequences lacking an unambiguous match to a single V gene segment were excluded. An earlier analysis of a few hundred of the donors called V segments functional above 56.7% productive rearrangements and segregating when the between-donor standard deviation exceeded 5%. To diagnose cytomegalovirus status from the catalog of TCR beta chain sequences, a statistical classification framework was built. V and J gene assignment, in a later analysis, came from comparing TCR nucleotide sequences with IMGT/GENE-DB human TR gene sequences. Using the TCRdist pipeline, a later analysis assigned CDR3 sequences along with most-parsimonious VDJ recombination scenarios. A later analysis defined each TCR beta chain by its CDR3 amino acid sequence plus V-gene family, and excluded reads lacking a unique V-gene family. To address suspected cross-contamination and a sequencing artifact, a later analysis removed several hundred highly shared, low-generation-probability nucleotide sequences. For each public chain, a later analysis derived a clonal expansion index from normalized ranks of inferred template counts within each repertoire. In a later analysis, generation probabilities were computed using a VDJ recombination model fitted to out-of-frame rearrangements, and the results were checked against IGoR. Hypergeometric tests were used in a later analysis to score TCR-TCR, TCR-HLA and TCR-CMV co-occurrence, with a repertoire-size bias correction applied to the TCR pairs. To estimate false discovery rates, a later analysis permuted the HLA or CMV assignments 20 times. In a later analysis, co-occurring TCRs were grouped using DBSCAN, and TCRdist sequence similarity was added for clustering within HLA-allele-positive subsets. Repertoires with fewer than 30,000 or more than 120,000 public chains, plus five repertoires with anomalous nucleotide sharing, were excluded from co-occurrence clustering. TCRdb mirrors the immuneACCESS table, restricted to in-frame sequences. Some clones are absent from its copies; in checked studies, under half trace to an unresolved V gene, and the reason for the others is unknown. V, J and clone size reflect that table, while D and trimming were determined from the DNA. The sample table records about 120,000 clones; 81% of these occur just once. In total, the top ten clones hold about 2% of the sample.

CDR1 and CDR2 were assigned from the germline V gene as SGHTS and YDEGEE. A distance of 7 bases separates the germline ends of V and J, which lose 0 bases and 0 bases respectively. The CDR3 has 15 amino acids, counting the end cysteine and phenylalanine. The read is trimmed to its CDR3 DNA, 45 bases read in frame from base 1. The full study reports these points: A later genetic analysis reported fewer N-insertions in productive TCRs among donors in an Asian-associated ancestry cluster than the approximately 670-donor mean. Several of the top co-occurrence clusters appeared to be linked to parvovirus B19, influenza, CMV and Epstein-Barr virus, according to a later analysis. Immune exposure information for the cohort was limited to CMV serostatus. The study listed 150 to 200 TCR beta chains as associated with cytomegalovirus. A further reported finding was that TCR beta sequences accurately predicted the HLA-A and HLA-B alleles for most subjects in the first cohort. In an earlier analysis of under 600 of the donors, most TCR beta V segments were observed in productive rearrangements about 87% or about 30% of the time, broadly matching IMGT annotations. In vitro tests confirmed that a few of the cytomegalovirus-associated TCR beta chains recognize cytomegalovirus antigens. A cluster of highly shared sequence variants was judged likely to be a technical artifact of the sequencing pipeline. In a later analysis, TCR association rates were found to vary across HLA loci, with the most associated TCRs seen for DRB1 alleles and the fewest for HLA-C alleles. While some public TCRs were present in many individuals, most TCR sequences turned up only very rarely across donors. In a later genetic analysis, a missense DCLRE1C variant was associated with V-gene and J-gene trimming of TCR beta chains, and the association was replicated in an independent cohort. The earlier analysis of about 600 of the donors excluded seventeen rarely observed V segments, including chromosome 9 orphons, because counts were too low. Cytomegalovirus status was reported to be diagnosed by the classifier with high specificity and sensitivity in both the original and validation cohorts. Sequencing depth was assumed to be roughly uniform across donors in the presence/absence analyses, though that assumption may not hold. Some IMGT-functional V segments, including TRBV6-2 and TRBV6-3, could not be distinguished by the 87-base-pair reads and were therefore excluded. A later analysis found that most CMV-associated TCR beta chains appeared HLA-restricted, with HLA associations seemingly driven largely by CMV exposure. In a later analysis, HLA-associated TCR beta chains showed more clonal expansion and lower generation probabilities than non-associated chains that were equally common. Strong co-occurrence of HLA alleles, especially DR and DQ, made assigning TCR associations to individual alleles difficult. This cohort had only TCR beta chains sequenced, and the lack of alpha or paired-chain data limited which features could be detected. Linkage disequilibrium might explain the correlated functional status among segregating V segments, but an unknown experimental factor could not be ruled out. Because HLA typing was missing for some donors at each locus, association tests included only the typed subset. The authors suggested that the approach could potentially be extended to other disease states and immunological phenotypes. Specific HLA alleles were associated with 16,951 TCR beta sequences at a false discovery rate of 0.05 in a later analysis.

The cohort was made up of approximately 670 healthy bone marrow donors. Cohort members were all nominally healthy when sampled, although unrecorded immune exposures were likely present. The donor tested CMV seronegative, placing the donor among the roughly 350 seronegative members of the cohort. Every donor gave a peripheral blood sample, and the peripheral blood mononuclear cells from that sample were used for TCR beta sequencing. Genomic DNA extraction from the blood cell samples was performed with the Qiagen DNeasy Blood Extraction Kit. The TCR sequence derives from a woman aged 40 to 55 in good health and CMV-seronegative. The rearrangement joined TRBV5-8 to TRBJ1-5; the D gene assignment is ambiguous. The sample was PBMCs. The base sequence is TGTGCCAGCAGCTTGGACGCCTATAGCAATCAGCCCCAGCATTTT. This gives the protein CASSLDAYSNQPQHF.